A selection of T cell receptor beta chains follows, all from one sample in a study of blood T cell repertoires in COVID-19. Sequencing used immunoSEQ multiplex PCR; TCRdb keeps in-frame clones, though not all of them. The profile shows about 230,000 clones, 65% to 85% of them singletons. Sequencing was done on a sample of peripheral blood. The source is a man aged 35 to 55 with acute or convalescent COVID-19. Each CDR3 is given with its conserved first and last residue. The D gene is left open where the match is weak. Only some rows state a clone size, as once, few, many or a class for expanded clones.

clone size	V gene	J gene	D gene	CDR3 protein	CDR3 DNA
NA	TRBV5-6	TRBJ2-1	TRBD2	CASSLEKRGLGEEQFF	TGTGCCAGCAGCTTGGAGAAGCGGGGTTTAGGGGAAGAGCAGTTCTTC
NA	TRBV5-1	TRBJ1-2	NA	CASSPSLTGLNYGYTF	TGCGCCAGCAGCCCGTCACTGACAGGACTTAACTATGGCTACACCTTC
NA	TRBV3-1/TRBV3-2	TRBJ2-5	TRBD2	CASSQDGRSGRRETQYF	TGTGCCAGCAGCCAAGACGGACGTAGCGGGAGGAGGGAGACCCAGTACTTC
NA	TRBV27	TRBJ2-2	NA	CASSPSKVGRGGELFF	TGTGCCAGCAGTCCCTCTAAAGTAGGGCGGGGCGGGGAGCTGTTTTTT
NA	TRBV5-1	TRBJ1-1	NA	CASSLGGDNTEAFF	TGCGCCAGCAGCTTGGGTGGAGATAACACTGAAGCTTTCTTT
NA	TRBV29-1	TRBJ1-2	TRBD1	CSVEGQGGPGYTF	TGCAGCGTGGAGGGACAGGGGGGGCCTGGCTACACCTTC
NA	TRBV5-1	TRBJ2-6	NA	CASSLDSSGANVLTF	TGCGCCAGCAGCTTAGACAGCTCTGGGGCCAACGTCCTGACTTTC
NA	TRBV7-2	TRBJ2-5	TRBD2	CASSLRGRIAGGGETQYF	TGTGCCAGCAGCTTAAGGGGCCGGATAGCGGGAGGTGGAGAGACCCAGTACTTC
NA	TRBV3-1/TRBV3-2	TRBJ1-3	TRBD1	CASSQNRDSSGNTIYF	TGTGCCAGCAGCCAGAACAGGGACAGCTCTGGAAACACCATATATTTT
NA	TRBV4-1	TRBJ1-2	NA	CASSQGGTRNYGYTF	TGCGCCAGCAGCCAAGGAGGAACCCGGAACTATGGCTACACCTTC
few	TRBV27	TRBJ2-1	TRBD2	CASSLGTSGTPSYNEQFF	TGTGCCAGCAGCCTCGGGACTAGCGGGACCCCCTCCTACAATGAGCAGTTCTTC
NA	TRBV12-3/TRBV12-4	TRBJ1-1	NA	CASSRYTEAFF	TGTGCCAGCAGTCGGTACACTGAAGCTTTCTTT
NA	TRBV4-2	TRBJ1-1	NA	CASSQAGYTEAFF	TGTGCCAGCAGCCAAGCAGGGTACACTGAAGCTTTCTTT
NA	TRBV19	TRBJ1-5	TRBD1	CASSETGMGNQPQHF	TGTGCCAGTAGTGAGACAGGGATGGGAAATCAGCCCCAGCATTTT
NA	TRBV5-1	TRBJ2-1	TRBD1	CATHPGQGAVNEQFF	TGCGCCACCCACCCTGGACAGGGGGCTGTCAATGAGCAGTTCTTC
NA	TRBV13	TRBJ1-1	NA	CASSLGGRDTEAFF	TGTGCCAGCAGCTTAGGAGGGAGGGACACTGAAGCTTTCTTT
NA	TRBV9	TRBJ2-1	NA	CASSSVGGFVDEQFF	TGTGCCAGCAGCTCCGTAGGGGGTTTCGTAGATGAGCAGTTCTTC
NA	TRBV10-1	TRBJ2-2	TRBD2	CASSTSGRSGELFF	TGCGCCAGCAGCACTAGCGGGAGGTCCGGGGAGCTGTTTTTT
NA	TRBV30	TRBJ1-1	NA	CAWSVGRNTEAFF	TGTGCCTGGAGTGTAGGGAGGAACACTGAAGCTTTCTTT
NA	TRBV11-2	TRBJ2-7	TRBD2	CASSPRGGSVEQYF	TGTGCCAGCAGCCCCCGGGGGGGATCGGTCGAGCAGTACTTC
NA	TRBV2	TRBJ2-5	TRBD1	CASRGDRQETQYF	TGTGCCAGCAGAGGGGACAGACAAGAGACCCAGTACTTC
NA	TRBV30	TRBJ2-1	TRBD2	CAWSIGLAARNEQFF	TGTGCCTGGAGTATTGGGCTAGCGGCTCGGAATGAGCAGTTCTTC
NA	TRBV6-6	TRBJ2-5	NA	CASKHQETQYF	TGTGCCAGCAAACATCAAGAGACCCAGTACTTC
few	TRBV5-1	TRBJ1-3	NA	CASSLDQGYGNTIYF	TGCGCCAGCAGCTTGGATCAGGGATACGGAAACACCATATATTTT
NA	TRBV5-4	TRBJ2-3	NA	CASSPSGSDTQYF	TGTGCCAGCAGCCCCTCGGGGTCGGATACGCAGTATTTT
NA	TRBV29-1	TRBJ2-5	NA	CSVETPAVGETQYF	TGCAGCGTTGAAACACCGGCGGTAGGAGAGACCCAGTACTTC
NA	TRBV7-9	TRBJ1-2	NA	CASTLPRLGYGYTF	TGTGCCAGCACCTTACCCAGGCTCGGCTATGGCTACACCTTC
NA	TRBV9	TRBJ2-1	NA	CASSARQLTSSYNEQFF	TGTGCCAGCAGCGCCCGACAACTTACGAGCTCCTACAATGAGCAGTTCTTC
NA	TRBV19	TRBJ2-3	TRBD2	CASSPGGITDTQYF	TGTGCCAGTAGTCCGGGAGGCATCACAGATACGCAGTATTTT
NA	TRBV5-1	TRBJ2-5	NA	CASSGGVRETQYF	TGCGCCAGCAGCGGAGGGGTTCGGGAGACCCAGTACTTC
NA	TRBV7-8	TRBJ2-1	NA	CASSLGRPGEFRFEQFF	TGTGCCAGCAGCTTAGGACGCCCGGGAGAATTTAGATTTGAGCAGTTCTTC
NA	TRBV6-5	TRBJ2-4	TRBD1	CASRGQGLNIQYF	TGTGCCAGCAGGGGACAGGGGTTGAACATTCAGTACTTC
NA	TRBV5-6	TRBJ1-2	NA	CASSDRSLRGYTF	TGTGCCAGCAGCGATCGTAGCTTGCGGGGCTACACCTTC
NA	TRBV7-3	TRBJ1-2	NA	CASSPGREDGYTF	TGTGCCAGCAGCCCTGGGAGGGAGGATGGCTACACCTTC
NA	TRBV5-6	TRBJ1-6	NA	CASSLAQYGAPLHF	TGTGCCAGCAGCTTGGCCCAATACGGGGCACCCCTCCACTTT
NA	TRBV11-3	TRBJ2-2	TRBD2	CASSLESGASGTGELFF	TGTGCCAGCAGCTTAGAGAGTGGGGCTAGCGGCACCGGGGAGCTGTTTTTT
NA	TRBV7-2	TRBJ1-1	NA	CASSFGDAAFF	TGTGCCAGCAGCTTTGGTGATGCGGCTTTCTTT
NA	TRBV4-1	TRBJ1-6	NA	CASSQDGSGVGNSPLHF	TGCGCCAGCAGCCAAGACGGGTCAGGGGTCGGTAATTCACCCCTCCACTTT
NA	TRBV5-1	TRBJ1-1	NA	CASRDQWTGAAFF	TGCGCCAGCAGGGATCAGTGGACTGGAGCAGCTTTCTTT
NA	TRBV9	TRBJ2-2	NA	CASSVGLVDTGELFF	TGTGCCAGCAGCGTAGGACTAGTTGACACCGGGGAGCTGTTTTTT
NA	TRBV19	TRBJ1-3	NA	CASKLLDSGNTIYF	TGTGCCAGTAAACTACTAGACTCTGGAAACACCATATATTTT
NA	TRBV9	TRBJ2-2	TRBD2	CASSALSGSSTGELFF	TGTGCCAGCAGCGCACTTAGCGGGAGTAGCACCGGGGAGCTGTTTTTT
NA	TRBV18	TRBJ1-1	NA	CASSPQPGGEAFF	TGTGCCAGCTCACCACAGCCCGGCGGTGAAGCTTTCTTT
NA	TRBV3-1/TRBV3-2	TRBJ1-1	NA	CASSHDREAFF	TGTGCCAGCAGCCACGACAGGGAAGCTTTCTTT
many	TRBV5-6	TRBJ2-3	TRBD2	CASSPDSGRPDTQYF	TGTGCCAGCAGCCCGGATAGCGGGAGGCCAGATACGCAGTATTTT
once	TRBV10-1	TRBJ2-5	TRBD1	CASSAPGQGVKETQYF	TGCGCCAGCAGTGCCCCGGGACAGGGGGTGAAGGAGACCCAGTACTTC
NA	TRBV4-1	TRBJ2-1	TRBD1	CASSPRPGQGRENEQFF	TGCGCCAGCAGCCCTAGACCGGGACAGGGACGGGAGAATGAGCAGTTCTTC
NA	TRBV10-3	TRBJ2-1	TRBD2	CAIRESGLAGYNEQFF	TGTGCCATCAGGGAATCCGGACTAGCGGGGTACAATGAGCAGTTCTTC